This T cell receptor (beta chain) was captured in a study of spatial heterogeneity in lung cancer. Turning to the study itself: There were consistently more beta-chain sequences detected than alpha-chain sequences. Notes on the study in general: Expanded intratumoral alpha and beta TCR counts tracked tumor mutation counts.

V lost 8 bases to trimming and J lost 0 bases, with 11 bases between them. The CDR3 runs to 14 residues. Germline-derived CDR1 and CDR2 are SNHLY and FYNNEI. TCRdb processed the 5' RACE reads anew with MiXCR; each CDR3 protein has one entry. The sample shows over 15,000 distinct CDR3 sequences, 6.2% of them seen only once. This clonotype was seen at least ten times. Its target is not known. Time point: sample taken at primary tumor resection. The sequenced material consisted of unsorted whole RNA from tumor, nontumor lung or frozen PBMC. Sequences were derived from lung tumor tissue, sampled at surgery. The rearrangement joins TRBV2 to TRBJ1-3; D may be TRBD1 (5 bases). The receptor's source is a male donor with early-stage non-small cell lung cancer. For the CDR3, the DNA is TGTGCCAGCGGTCTGGGGCACTCTGGAAACACCATATATTTT. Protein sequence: CASGLGHSGNTIYF.